Below are 21 T cell receptor beta chains sequenced from a single sample in a study of OX40 agonist ivuxolimab in advanced cancers. The repertoire was sequenced with immunoSEQ multiplex PCR; TCRdb's copy has only in-frame clones and lacks some. The sample lists roughly 25,000 clones; around nine tenths were seen once. Sequencing used CD4+ or CD8+ T cells sorted from blood, obtained in a trial of the OX40 agonist ivuxolimab. These receptors all stem from an adult with an advanced solid tumor such as melanoma, head and neck, liver or kidney cancer.

The DNA for the CDR3 is TGCGCCAGCAGCCAGGCCCTGAACACCGGGGAGCTGTTTTTT. Translating gives CASSQALNTGELFF. The gene calls are TRBV4-1 and TRBJ2-2; D unclear. Looked up from germline, CDR1 is MGHRA and CDR2 is YSYEKL. This CDR3 has 14 amino acids. The V and J ends lost 3 bases and 1 base respectively, with 6 bases between them.

The CDR3 DNA follows: TGTGCCAGCAGCCCTCAGCCCAGGCAGGGGCCTAATGAAAAACTGTTTTTT. Protein sequence: CASSPQPRQGPNEKLFF. The chain recombines TRBV7-6 with TRBJ1-4; perhaps TRBD1 as D (6 bases). CDR3 length equals 17 residues. Trimming removed 5 bases from V and 3 bases from J, with 19 bases in between. Germline CDR1 and CDR2: SGHVS and FNYEAQ.

V usage is TRBV7-9 and J usage is TRBJ2-7; D is undetermined. The CDR3 is 13 amino acids. CDR1 SEHNR and CDR2 FQNEAQ come from the germline V gene (reference sequence). Trimming left V 5 bases short and J 2 bases short, with 10 bases between. CDR3 protein: CASSRTNTYEQYF. The CDR3, as DNA: TGTGCCAGCAGCCGCACGAATACCTACGAGCAGTACTTC.

This clone came up once. The rearrangement uses TRBV7-6 and TRBJ2-7, with 7 bases identical to TRBD1. The CDR3 is 14 residues long. V shed 5 bases and J 2 bases; nucleotides not matched to a gene: 6. In germline, CDR1 is SGHVS, CDR2 FNYEAQ. As DNA, the CDR3 is TGTGCCAGCAGCGATCGAGGGGGCGCCTACGAGCAGTACTTC. Amino acid sequence: CASSDRGGAYEQYF. The whole variable domain, remainder taken from reference TRBV7-6 and TRBJ2-7, is GAGVSQSPRYKVTKRGQDVALRCDPISGHVSLYWYRQALGQGPEFLTYFNYEAQQDKSGLPNDRFSAERPEGSISTLTIQRTEQRDSAMYRCASSDRGGAYEQYFGPGTRLTVT.

The chain carries TRBV30 and TRBJ2-7, with a possible D match to TRBD2 (6 bases). V was shortened by 4 bases and J by 3 bases, with 10 bases between the two germline ends. Germline assignment: CDR1 GTSNPN and CDR2 SVGIG (reference sequence). The CDR3 is 12 amino acids. The CDR3 sequence is CAWNWGDYEQYF. The CDR3 DNA reads as TGTGCCTGGAATTGGGGGGACTACGAGCAGTACTTC.

J is TRBJ2-1 and V is TRBV5-4; 9 bases are a match to TRBD2. The CDR3 has 17 residues. Germline CDR1 is SGHNT and CDR2 is YYREEE (reference sequence). V was pared by 2 bases and J by 8 bases, with 14 bases of the junction left unmatched. The CDR3 loop reads CASSLFYIAGARDEQFF. The CDR3 DNA sequence: TGTGCCAGCAGCTTATTCTATATAGCGGGGGCCCGGGATGAGCAGTTCTTC.

In this sample, this clone turned up once. V gene TRBV4-2 combines with J gene TRBJ1-1; weak D call: TRBD1 (5 bases). The CDR3 is 16 amino acids. Germline lookup yields CDR1 LGHNA and CDR2 YNFKEQ. V was pared by 0 bases and J by 3 bases, with 14 bases between. The CDR3 DNA is TGTGCCAGCAGCCAAGATGTCGGTGTGGGGGACACTGAAGCTTTCTTT. It translates to CASSQDVGVGDTEAFF.

The chain has TRBV6-4 and TRBJ2-5; D is perhaps TRBD1 (6 bases). The germline CDR1 and CDR2 sequences are MRHNA and SNTAGT. CDR3 size: 14 residues. Trimming removed 6 bases from V and 0 bases from J, with 11 bases in between. The CDR3 DNA sequence: TGTGCCAGCAGCCCAACAGGGAACCAAGAGACCCAGTACTTC. Protein sequence: CASSPTGNQETQYF.

This clone was detected a few times. DNA of the CDR3: TGTGCCAGCAGCTTAATTGAGGCTAGCAATCAGCCCCAGCATTTT. It encodes CASSLIEASNQPQHF. The chain couples TRBV7-8 to TRBJ1-5, with no clear D. Trimming left V 2 bases short and J 0 bases short, with 8 bases between. The CDR3 spans 15 residues. The germline V gene encodes CDR1 SGHVS and CDR2 FQNEAQ.

The genes are TRBV27 and TRBJ1-5; possibly TRBD1 for D (5 bases). The CDR3 has 14 residues. Germline V gives CDR1 MNHEY, CDR2 SMNVEV (reference sequence). V lost 2 bases to trimming and J lost 0 bases, with 5 bases between them. The CDR3 protein is CASSLRGSNQPQHF. The CDR3 DNA follows: TGTGCCAGCAGTTTAAGGGGTAGCAATCAGCCCCAGCATTTT.

The genes are TRBV4-1 and TRBJ1-5, with D possibly TRBD1 on 5 matching bases. V shed 3 bases and J shed 7 bases, with 10 bases lying between them. CDR1 is MGHRA, CDR2 YSYEKL, per germline. The CDR3 totals 13 residues. The CDR3 sequence: CASSQGEGQPQHF. The CDR3 bases are TGCGCCAGCAGCCAGGGGGAAGGACAGCCCCAGCATTTT.

This clone occurred once. The CDR3 sequence: CAWTGGTAPSYGYTF. CDR3 in DNA: TGTGCCTGGACAGGGGGGACAGCGCCCAGCTATGGCTACACCTTC. The chain carries TRBV30 and TRBJ1-2; 7 bases agree with TRBD1. This CDR3 spans 15 amino acids. From germline, CDR1 is GTSNPN and CDR2 SVGIG (reference sequence). V shed 4 bases, J shed 4 bases, and the junction held 12 bases outside the gene matches.

This rearrangement joins TRBV27 to TRBJ1-1; D is uncertain. Germline loops: CDR1 MNHEY, CDR2 SMNVEV (reference sequence). Trimming left V 4 bases short and J 0 bases short, with 12 bases between. The CDR3 contains 15 residues. The CDR3 DNA sequence: TGTGCCAGCAGTTACGATAGCTTCATGAACACTGAAGCTTTCTTT. Translating gives CASSYDSFMNTEAFF.

This chain links TRBV7-8 with TRBJ1-5; 9 bases match TRBD1. CDR3 length equals 12 residues. Per germline, CDR1 SGHVS and CDR2 FQNEAQ. The trim removed 4 bases at V and 8 bases at J, leaving 0 bases unmatched. CDR3 nucleotide sequence: TGTGCCAGCAGCTGGGACAGGGAGCCCCAGCATTTT. Protein product: CASSWDREPQHF.

The chain combines TRBV5-1 with TRBJ2-5; no definite D call. From germline, CDR1 is SGHRS and CDR2 YFSETQ. V shed 0 bases and J shed 3 bases, with 18 bases lying between them. The CDR3 has 17 residues. Here the CDR3 DNA reads TGCGCCAGCAGCTTGGGGTCGGCGTTAGACTTTAAAGAGACCCAGTACTTC. Translation: CASSLGSALDFKETQYF.

CDR3 DNA: TGTGCCAGTACACCAGGGTTTTCTTTGACTGAAGCTTTCTTT. This codes for CASTPGFSLTEAFF. This chain uses TRBV19 with TRBJ1-1; TRBD1 is a possible D gene (5 bases). The germline V gene encodes CDR1 LNHDA and CDR2 SQIVND (reference sequence). The CDR3 has 14 residues. V was shortened by 7 bases and J by 5 bases, with 17 bases between the two germline ends.

V and J are TRBV5-4 and TRBJ1-1; tentative D call: TRBD1 (5 bases). Germline CDR1 reads SGHNT; CDR2 reads YYREEE (reference sequence). This CDR3 is built from 11 residues. V lost 5 bases to trimming and J lost 10 bases, with 12 bases between them. The CDR3 reads CASRGTKGAFF. The CDR3 DNA reads TGTGCCAGCAGGGGGACTAAGGGAGCTTTCTTT.

The chain has TRBV7-9 and TRBJ1-2; D gene ambiguous. The CDR3 spans 14 residues. Germline V gene lookup returns CDR1 SEHNR and CDR2 FQNEAQ (reference sequence). The V end was cut by 0 bases, the J end by 8 bases, with 13 bases between. The CDR3 bases are TGTGCCAGCAGCTTAGCTCTGGGCCGGACGGGCTACACCTTC. This encodes CASSLALGRTGYTF.

The V and J genes are TRBV15 and TRBJ2-5; 7 bases are a match to TRBD1. This CDR3 has 16 amino acids. V shed 5 bases, J shed 2 bases, and the junction held 11 bases outside the gene matches. The germline gives CDR1 LNHNV, CDR2 YYDKDF (reference sequence). CDR3 in DNA: TGTGCCACCAGCGGACCGGGTGGACAGGCGCAAGAGACCCAGTACTTC. As protein: CATSGPGGQAQETQYF.

The rearrangement links TRBV18 to TRBJ1-2, with D uncertain. The V and J ends lost 2 bases and 2 bases respectively, with 9 bases between them. CDR1 and CDR2 from the germline V gene are KGHSH and LQKENI. The length of the CDR3 is 14 residues. The CDR3 is CASSPSARNYGYTF. The CDR3 region has the DNA TGTGCCAGCTCACCATCAGCCAGGAACTATGGCTACACCTTC.

The rearrangement uses TRBV13 and TRBJ1-6; 8 bases line up with TRBD1. This CDR3 region has 15 residues. J lost 7 bases, V lost 3 bases, and 5 bases had no gene match. Germline CDR1 and CDR2: PRHDT and FYEKMQ (reference sequence). The CDR3 sequence is CASSFAGTGNSPLHF. The DNA for the CDR3 is TGTGCCAGCAGCTTTGCTGGGACAGGCAATTCACCCCTCCACTTT.